A selection of T cell receptor beta chains follows, all from one sample in a study of early T cells in non-severe SARS-CoV-2 infection. TCRdb recomputed calls from the 5' RACE reads with MiXCR, one row per CDR3 protein. Here the sample spans about 55,000 distinct CDR3 sequences, 9.5% to 15% being singletons. Sequenced sample: whole blood. All receptors come from an adult who was a healthcare worker with PCR-confirmed SARS-CoV-2 infection or an uninfected control (not recorded which). Both conserved end residues are part of each CDR3. A D gene is named only where the DNA matches it firmly. Clone size is stated in some rows and not others, as once, few, many or a class when expanded.

J: TRBJ2-1; V: TRBV29-1; D: NA; size: many; DNA: TGCAGCGTGCCCGGGACCGTTACCTACAATGAGCAGTTCTTC; CDR3: CSVPGTVTYNEQFF
J: TRBJ1-2; V: TRBV27; D: TRBD1; size: many; DNA: TGTGCCAGCAGTCCGAAAGGGACAGGGCCTTATGGCTACACCTTC; CDR3: CASSPKGTGPYGYTF
J: TRBJ2-1; V: TRBV14; D: TRBD1; size: many; DNA: TGTGCCAGCAGCCAAGGGGACAGTTACAATGAGCAGTTCTTC; CDR3: CASSQGDSYNEQFF
J: TRBJ2-2; V: TRBV5-1; D: NA; size: NA; DNA: TGCGCCAGCAGCTTGGGTGTCAATTTACCTACCGGGGAGCTGTTTTTT; CDR3: CASSLGVNLPTGELFF
J: TRBJ1-3; V: TRBV16; D: NA; size: NA; DNA: TGTGCCAGCAGCCAATCTGGAAGGGTCGTAGGCAACACCATATATTTT; CDR3: CASSQSGRVVGNTIYF
J: TRBJ1-5; V: TRBV20-1; D: TRBD1; size: few; DNA: TGCAGTGCTAGAGCGACAGGGACAAATCAGCCCCAGCATTTT; CDR3: CSARATGTNQPQHF
J: TRBJ2-5; V: TRBV7-7; D: TRBD2; size: few; DNA: TGTGCCAGCAGCTTAGTCGCGGGAGGGTCGGAGACCCAGTACTTC; CDR3: CASSLVAGGSETQYF
J: TRBJ2-1; V: TRBV25-1; D: TRBD2; size: many; DNA: TGTGCCAGCAGTGAATACCAGCGGGAGGGTAATGAGCAGTTCTTC; CDR3: CASSEYQREGNEQFF
J: TRBJ2-3; V: TRBV3-1; D: NA; size: many; DNA: TGTGCCAGCAGCCTCGAGCAGGCCCCAGATACGCAGTATTTT; CDR3: CASSLEQAPDTQYF
J: TRBJ2-7; V: TRBV4-2; D: TRBD2; size: NA; DNA: TGTGCCAGCAGCCAAGATCGTGGCGGGAGTGATTACTACGAGCAGTACTTC; CDR3: CASSQDRGGSDYYEQYF
J: TRBJ1-1; V: TRBV29-1; D: NA; size: many; DNA: TGCAGCGTGAATCCCTTCACGACTGAAGCTTTCTTT; CDR3: CSVNPFTTEAFF
J: TRBJ2-3; V: TRBV20-1; D: TRBD2; size: NA; DNA: TGCAGTGCTAGAGATTGGACTAGCCCGAAACCGCAGTATTTT; CDR3: CSARDWTSPKPQYF
J: TRBJ1-1; V: TRBV2; D: TRBD1; size: NA; DNA: TGTGCCAGCAGACCCCAGGGGGCCAGTGAAGCTTTCTTT; CDR3: CASRPQGASEAFF
J: TRBJ1-2; V: TRBV3-1; D: NA; size: many; DNA: TGTGCCAGCAGCCTGACACGGCTAAATGGCTACACCTTC; CDR3: CASSLTRLNGYTF
J: TRBJ2-1; V: TRBV19; D: TRBD1; size: NA; DNA: TGTGCCACCCAGGGGGACTACAATGAGCAGTTCTTC; CDR3: CATQGDYNEQFF
J: TRBJ2-1; V: TRBV7-6; D: TRBD2; size: few; DNA: TGTGCCAGCAGCCCCGGGACTAGCGCCAGCTCCTACAATGAGCAGTTCTTC; CDR3: CASSPGTSASSYNEQFF
J: TRBJ2-2; V: TRBV13; D: TRBD2; size: many; DNA: TGTGCCAGCAGCTCTCCGACTAGCGGGAGTACCGGGGAGCTGTTTTTT; CDR3: CASSSPTSGSTGELFF
J: TRBJ2-1; V: TRBV29-1; D: NA; size: few; DNA: TGCAGCGTATGGGATGGGGGAGGTGAGCAGTTCTTC; CDR3: CSVWDGGGEQFF
J: TRBJ2-2; V: TRBV2; D: NA; size: many; DNA: TGTGCCAGCAGCCTGAGGGGTGACACCGGGGAGCTGTTTTTT; CDR3: CASSLRGDTGELFF
J: TRBJ1-1; V: TRBV25-1; D: NA; size: few; DNA: TGTGCCAGCAGTTCCCATCGCAAGAACACTGAAGCTTTCTTT; CDR3: CASSSHRKNTEAFF
J: TRBJ2-7; V: TRBV5-1; D: TRBD2; size: few; DNA: TGCGCCAGCAGCCCCCTGGATAGCGGGGGTTACGAGCAGTACTTC; CDR3: CASSPLDSGGYEQYF
J: TRBJ2-4; V: TRBV10-2; D: NA; size: NA; DNA: TGCGCCAGCAGTGAAGACGGGGACATTCAGTACTTC; CDR3: CASSEDGDIQYF
J: TRBJ2-1; V: TRBV30; D: NA; size: few; DNA: TGTGCCTGGAGTGTACTGACTAGAGAAAATGAGCAGTTCTTC; CDR3: CAWSVLTRENEQFF
J: TRBJ1-1; V: TRBV4-2; D: NA; size: many; DNA: TGTGCCAGCAGCCAACAGGGGCTTGGAACTGAAGCTTTCTTT; CDR3: CASSQQGLGTEAFF
J: TRBJ2-7; V: TRBV19; D: TRBD1; size: many; DNA: TGTGCCAGTAGTATAGTCGGGACAGGGAACTACGAGCAGTACTTC; CDR3: CASSIVGTGNYEQYF
J: TRBJ1-1; V: TRBV25-1; D: TRBD1; size: few; DNA: TGTGCCAGCAGTCTCCCCGGACAGGGAAAAGCTTTCTTT; CDR3: CASSLPGQGKAFF
J: TRBJ1-6; V: TRBV19; D: NA; size: few; DNA: TGTGCCAGTACGGCAGCCCTTCGTTCACCACCCCTCCACTTT; CDR3: CASTAALRSPPLHF
J: TRBJ2-7; V: TRBV12-3/TRBV12-4; D: NA; size: few; DNA: TGTGCCAGCTCAGGGCAGGCCTACGAGCAGTACTTC; CDR3: CASSGQAYEQYF
J: TRBJ2-7; V: TRBV29-1; D: TRBD2; size: NA; DNA: TGCAGCGTTGCCGGGACTAGCGGGAACCCCTACGAGCAGTACTTC; CDR3: CSVAGTSGNPYEQYF
J: TRBJ2-1; V: TRBV5-5; D: NA; size: few; DNA: TGTGCCAGCAGCTCCTTCAGTGTGAGGGGCGACAATGAGCAGTTCTTC; CDR3: CASSSFSVRGDNEQFF
J: TRBJ2-5; V: TRBV3-1; D: NA; size: few; DNA: TGTGCCAGCAGCCACGGGAGCGCCTACCAAGAGACCCAGTACTTC; CDR3: CASSHGSAYQETQYF
J: TRBJ1-1; V: TRBV5-1; D: NA; size: many; DNA: TGCGCCAGCAGCTTGACAGGCGACACTGAAGCTTTCTTT; CDR3: CASSLTGDTEAFF
J: TRBJ2-7; V: TRBV6-1; D: TRBD2; size: NA; DNA: TGTGCCAGCAGTGAGTGGACTAGCGGGAGTGAGCAGTACTTC; CDR3: CASSEWTSGSEQYF
J: TRBJ1-4; V: TRBV25-1; D: NA; size: many; DNA: TGTGCCAGCAGCGTTGGAGATGAGAAGACTAATGAAAAACTGTTTTTT; CDR3: CASSVGDEKTNEKLFF
J: TRBJ2-7; V: TRBV24-1; D: NA; size: many; DNA: TGTGCCACCAGTGATGGATCCTACGAGCAGTACTTC; CDR3: CATSDGSYEQYF
J: TRBJ2-7; V: TRBV28; D: TRBD1; size: many; DNA: TGTGCCAGCAGCCTACAGGGGGCTCCCTCCTACGAGCAGTACTTC; CDR3: CASSLQGAPSYEQYF
J: TRBJ2-6; V: TRBV3-1; D: NA; size: many; DNA: TGTGCCAGCAGCCAAGATAGTCTGTTCTCTGGGGCCAACGTCCTGACTTTC; CDR3: CASSQDSLFSGANVLTF
J: TRBJ2-5; V: TRBV7-3; D: NA; size: few; DNA: TGTGCCAGCAGCGTTTCCTTAGGGGAGACCCAGTACTTC; CDR3: CASSVSLGETQYF
J: TRBJ2-7; V: TRBV30; D: NA; size: many; DNA: TGTGCCTGGAGTGTCCGGGACTCCCACGAGCAGTACTTC; CDR3: CAWSVRDSHEQYF
J: TRBJ2-2; V: TRBV15; D: NA; size: NA; DNA: TGTGCCACCAGCAGAGATATGGCCGGGGAGCTGTTTTTT; CDR3: CATSRDMAGELFF
J: TRBJ2-1; V: TRBV6-2/TRBV6-3; D: NA; size: many; DNA: TGTGCCAGCTCTGGACACTCCTACAATGAGCAGTTCTTC; CDR3: CASSGHSYNEQFF
J: TRBJ2-5; V: TRBV18; D: NA; size: NA; DNA: TGTGCCAGCTCACCACAGTCGAATCGAGAGACCCAGTACTTC; CDR3: CASSPQSNRETQYF
J: TRBJ2-1; V: TRBV28; D: NA; size: many; DNA: TGTGCCAGCAGTTCATCGGGGGTCTTGAGCTCCTACAATGAGCAGTTCTTC; CDR3: CASSSSGVLSSYNEQFF
J: TRBJ2-5; V: TRBV23-1; D: TRBD2; size: few; DNA: TGCGCCAGCAGTCAATCCCCGGGACTAGCGCAAGAGACCCAGTACTTC; CDR3: CASSQSPGLAQETQYF
J: TRBJ2-7; V: TRBV5-1; D: TRBD2; size: few; DNA: TGCGCCAGCAGCTTGGCGCCTAGCGGGAGGAACTACGAGCAGTACTTC; CDR3: CASSLAPSGRNYEQYF
J: TRBJ2-7; V: TRBV29-1; D: NA; size: few; DNA: TGCAGCGTTGAGGGTTCTCGGGGGGCGGACGAGCAGTACTTC; CDR3: CSVEGSRGADEQYF
J: TRBJ1-2; V: TRBV29-1; D: NA; size: many; DNA: TGCAGCGTTGAAGATCAAAGCTATGGCTACACCTTC; CDR3: CSVEDQSYGYTF
J: TRBJ2-2; V: TRBV12-3/TRBV12-4; D: NA; size: NA; DNA: TGTGCCAGCAATCTAGGACTACAAAGGGGTACCGGGGAGCTGTTTTTT; CDR3: CASNLGLQRGTGELFF
J: TRBJ2-7; V: TRBV3-1; D: TRBD1; size: few; DNA: TGTGCCAGCCAAGACAGGGGAACTTCCTACGAGCAGTACTTC; CDR3: CASQDRGTSYEQYF
J: TRBJ1-5; V: TRBV28; D: NA; size: many; DNA: TGTGCCAGCGCCCCCGGGGGTGCTAATCGAGCCCAGCATTTT; CDR3: CASAPGGANRAQHF
J: TRBJ1-4; V: TRBV30; D: NA; size: many; DNA: TGTGCCTGGAGTGTACTGGGGGACACCAGTCGGGGGAAGGAAAAACTGTTTTTT; CDR3: CAWSVLGDTSRGKEKLFF
J: TRBJ2-7; V: TRBV29-1; D: NA; size: many; DNA: TGCAGCTCCGGGCAGGGCGAAGGTTACGAGCAGTACTTC; CDR3: CSSGQGEGYEQYF
J: TRBJ2-2; V: TRBV6-1; D: TRBD1; size: many; DNA: TGTGCCAGCATAAGACAGGGCCTCACCGGGGAGCTGTTTTTT; CDR3: CASIRQGLTGELFF
J: TRBJ1-4; V: TRBV28; D: NA; size: few; DNA: TGTGCCAGCCTGACGGGGGCCCGCGGGGAAAAACTGTTTTTT; CDR3: CASLTGARGEKLFF
J: TRBJ2-7; V: TRBV28; D: NA; size: few; DNA: TGTGCCATCCAGGGGTGGTACGAGCAGTACTTC; CDR3: CAIQGWYEQYF
J: TRBJ1-1; V: TRBV27; D: NA; size: many; DNA: TGTGCCAGCCTTGGTGGGATAAAAGCTTTCTTT; CDR3: CASLGGIKAFF
J: TRBJ2-1; V: TRBV28; D: TRBD2; size: few; DNA: TGTGCCAGCAGTTTAGTCCCCGGACTAGAGGGGTACAATGAGCAGTTCTTC; CDR3: CASSLVPGLEGYNEQFF
J: TRBJ1-3; V: TRBV10-3; D: NA; size: NA; DNA: TGTGCCATCAGTGAGCGGGATGCAACCACTGGAAACACCATATATTTT; CDR3: CAISERDATTGNTIYF
J: TRBJ2-1; V: TRBV3-2; D: NA; size: NA; DNA: TGTGCCAGCAACCGACTAGCGGGAGAAGGCAATGAGCAGTTCTTC; CDR3: CASNRLAGEGNEQFF